This T cell receptor (beta chain) was obtained from a study of Graves' ophthalmopathy and Graves' hyperthyroidism. This clonotype was counted only a few times. The authors defined stable hyperthyroidism as no ophthalmopathy within 18 months of follow-up. The diagnosis combined clinical symptoms, thyroxine, TRAb, thyroid ultrasound and orbital computed tomography scans. V lost 5 bases to trimming and J lost 2 bases; unmatched junction nucleotides: 7. The CDR3 is made up of 15 amino acids. Looked up from germline, CDR1 is SGHRS and CDR2 is YFSETQ. The authors amplified TCR beta CDR3 regions, and they did so from RNA transcripts for repertoire sequencing. Second-round multiplex PCR came after first-round RT-PCR with HTBI primers. TCRdb fed the multiplex PCR reads into MiXCR, producing one record per CDR3 protein. This table holds some 350,000 distinct CDR3 sequences, roughly 17% found once.

The sample taken for sequencing was peripheral blood. The receptor was derived from an adult woman with stable Graves' hyperthyroidism. V is TRBV5-1 and J is TRBJ1-5; 7 nucleotides agree with TRBD1. In DNA, the CDR3 is TGCGCCAGCAGTTTCACAGGGGCAGGCAATCAGCCCCAGCATTTT. This translates into CASSFTGAGNQPQHF.